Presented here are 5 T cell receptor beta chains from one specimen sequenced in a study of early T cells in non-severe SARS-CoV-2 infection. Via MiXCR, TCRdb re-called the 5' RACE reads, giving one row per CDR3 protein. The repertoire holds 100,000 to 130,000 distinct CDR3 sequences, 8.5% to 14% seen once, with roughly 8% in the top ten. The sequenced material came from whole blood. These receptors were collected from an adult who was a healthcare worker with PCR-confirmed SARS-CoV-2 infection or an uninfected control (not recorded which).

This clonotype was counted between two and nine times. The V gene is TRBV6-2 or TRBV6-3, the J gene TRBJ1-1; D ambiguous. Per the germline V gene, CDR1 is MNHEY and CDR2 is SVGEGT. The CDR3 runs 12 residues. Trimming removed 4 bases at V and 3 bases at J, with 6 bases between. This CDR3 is CASSLLDTEAFF. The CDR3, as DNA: TGTGCCAGCAGTTTACTTGACACTGAAGCTTTCTTT.

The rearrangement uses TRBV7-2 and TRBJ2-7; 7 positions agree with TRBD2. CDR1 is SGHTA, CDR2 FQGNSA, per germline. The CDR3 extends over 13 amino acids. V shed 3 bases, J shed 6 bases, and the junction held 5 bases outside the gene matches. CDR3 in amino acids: CASSFREGREQYF. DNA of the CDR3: TGTGCCAGCAGCTTCAGGGAGGGCCGCGAGCAGTACTTC.

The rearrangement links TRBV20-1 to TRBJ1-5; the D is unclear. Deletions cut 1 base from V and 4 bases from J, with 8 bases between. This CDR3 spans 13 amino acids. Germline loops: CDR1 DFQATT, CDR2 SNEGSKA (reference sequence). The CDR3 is CSARVDRNQPQHF. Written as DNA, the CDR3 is TGCAGTGCTAGAGTTGACCGGAATCAGCCCCAGCATTTT.

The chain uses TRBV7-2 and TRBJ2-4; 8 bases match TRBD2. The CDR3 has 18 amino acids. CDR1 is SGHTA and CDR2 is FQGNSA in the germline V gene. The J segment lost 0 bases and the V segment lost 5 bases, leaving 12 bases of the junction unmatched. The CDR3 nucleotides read TGTGCCAGCAGCGGGACCGAGATAGCGGGATCAGCCAAAAACATTCAGTACTTC. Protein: CASSGTEIAGSAKNIQYF.

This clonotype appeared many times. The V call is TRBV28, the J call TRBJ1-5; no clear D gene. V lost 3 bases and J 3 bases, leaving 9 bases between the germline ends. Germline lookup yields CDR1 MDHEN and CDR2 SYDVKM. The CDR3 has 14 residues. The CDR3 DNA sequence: TGTGCCAGCAGTTTCCGTAGAACCAATCAGCCCCAGCATTTT. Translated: CASSFRRTNQPQHF.